Listed here are 8 T cell receptor beta chains from one sample, sequenced in a study of T cells in Graves' hyperthyroidism and ophthalmopathy. The source material, RNA transcripts, was used to amplify TCR beta CDR3 regions. First-round RT-PCR of the TCR CDR3 relied on the HTBI primer set. TCRdb fed the multiplex PCR reads into MiXCR, producing one record per CDR3 protein. The sample lists some 490,000 distinct CDR3 sequences, 20% to 25% occurring once. Sample: blood. These receptors were taken from a woman in her seventies with Graves' ophthalmopathy.

This chain links TRBV12-3 or TRBV12-4 with TRBJ1-2; 7 bases fit TRBD1. The CDR3 extends over 17 amino acids. The J segment lost 2 bases and the V segment lost 6 bases, leaving 15 bases of the junction unmatched. Written as DNA, the CDR3 is TGTGCCAGCAGCTCTCGCCCCCCCGACAGGGCCAACTATGGCTACACCTTC. Translation gives CASSSRPPDRANYGYTF.

The genes are TRBV20-1 and TRBJ2-7; 7 positions agree with TRBD1. Germline V gene sequence: CDR1 DFQATT, CDR2 SNEGSKA (reference sequence). This CDR3 contains 14 residues. Trimming at V came to 3 bases and at J to 0 bases, leaving 5 bases not matched to a gene. The CDR3 region is CSASRAGGSYEQYF. CDR3 bases: TGCAGTGCTAGTAGGGCAGGGGGCTCCTACGAGCAGTACTTC.

The table lists this clonotype with many counts. CDR3: CASSLYPNYGYTF. CDR3 nucleotide sequence: TGTGCCAGCAGTTTATACCCAAACTATGGCTACACCTTC. The chain is built from TRBV28 and TRBJ1-2; D gene ambiguous. Germline CDR1 reads MDHEN; CDR2 reads SYDVKM. The CDR3 covers 13 residues. Deletions cut 1 base from V and 2 bases from J, with 5 bases between.

This clonotype was recorded a few times. CDR3 DNA: TGCAGTGCCTTGGGGGGCAGGGTGGCTGAAGCTTTCTTT. Amino acid sequence: CSALGGRVAEAFF. The chain recombines TRBV20-1 with TRBJ1-1; D might be TRBD1 (6 bases). The CDR3 has 13 amino acids. V was clipped by 6 bases and J by 6 bases, with 17 bases between them. Germline assignment: CDR1 DFQATT and CDR2 SNEGSKA (reference sequence).

This clonotype came up a few times. The rearrangement links TRBV11-2 to TRBJ1-5; D not certain. V was shortened by 6 bases and J by 6 bases, with 12 bases between the two germline ends. The V gene's germline CDR1 is SGHAT and CDR2 FQNNGV. The CDR3 extends over 13 amino acids. CDR3 sequence (DNA): TGTGCCAGCAGTCGAGGGCTTGGTCAGCCCCAGCATTTT. Translated: CASSRGLGQPQHF.

The chain links TRBV6-2 or TRBV6-3 to TRBJ1-6; the D gene is possibly TRBD1 (6 bases). The CDR3 covers 16 residues. Germline CDR1 and CDR2: MNHEY and SVGEGT. V lost 2 bases to trimming and J lost 9 bases, with 17 bases between them. The CDR3 DNA follows: TGTGCCAGCAGTTACAGGGGGGGGGGGGGCGGTTCACCCCTCCACTTT. Residues: CASSYRGGGGGSPLHF.

The sample holds a few counts of this clonotype. This chain connects TRBV25-1 to TRBJ1-2; 8 nucleotides match TRBD1. The length of the CDR3 is 13 residues. V lost 4 bases and J lost 7; bases outside the gene matches: 5. Germline V gene data show CDR1 as MGHDK and CDR2 as SYGVNS. The CDR3 DNA is TGTGCCAGCAGTGCGACAGGGGTGGGTGGCTACACCTTC. It encodes CASSATGVGGYTF.

A note on this clonotype: This may come from a read error, since a much larger clone is one base off. V usage is TRBV12-3 or TRBV12-4 and J usage is TRBJ2-5; 9 bases align to TRBD1. The CDR3 is 14 residues long. The CDR3 nucleotides are TGTGCCAGCAGTTTGGGACAGGGCGGAGAGACCCAGCACTTC. It codes for CASSLGQGGETQHF.